In this sample, the clone carrying this TCR beta chain turned up a few times. The antigen is undetermined. The sample belongs to a study of T cell repertoires in cytomegalovirus infection. Turning to the study itself: Epitope selection comprised recently identified HLA-C-restricted CMV epitopes and well-studied HLA-B-restricted CMV epitopes. TCR beta signatures that were public indicated CMV infection and matching HLA type. Study-level points and caveats: The cumulative frequency of public TCR beta families distinguished individuals who carried CMV together with the relevant HLA. Dominating the ex vivo response were HLA-C-restricted CMV-specific TCR beta clonotypes.

MiXCR was run by TCRdb on the reads, yielding one entry per CDR3 protein. The table records around 360,000 distinct CDR3 sequences, roughly a third of them present only once. Trimming took 6 bases from V and 8 from J; bases not matched to a gene: 4. Germline assignment: CDR1 SGHTA and CDR2 FQGNSA. This CDR3 has 13 amino acids. The chain is built from TRBV7-2 and TRBJ1-6; 7 nucleotides align to TRBD1. The sequences come from cultured PBMCs, collected from culture after CMV antigen stimulation. The clonotype originates from a human donor in good health (CMV status not recorded). Some clones in this sample may be carry-over from other donors' samples. The CDR3 sequence: CASRGGTHSPLHF. The CDR3 DNA reads TGTGCCAGCAGAGGGGGCACGCATTCACCCCTCCACTTT.